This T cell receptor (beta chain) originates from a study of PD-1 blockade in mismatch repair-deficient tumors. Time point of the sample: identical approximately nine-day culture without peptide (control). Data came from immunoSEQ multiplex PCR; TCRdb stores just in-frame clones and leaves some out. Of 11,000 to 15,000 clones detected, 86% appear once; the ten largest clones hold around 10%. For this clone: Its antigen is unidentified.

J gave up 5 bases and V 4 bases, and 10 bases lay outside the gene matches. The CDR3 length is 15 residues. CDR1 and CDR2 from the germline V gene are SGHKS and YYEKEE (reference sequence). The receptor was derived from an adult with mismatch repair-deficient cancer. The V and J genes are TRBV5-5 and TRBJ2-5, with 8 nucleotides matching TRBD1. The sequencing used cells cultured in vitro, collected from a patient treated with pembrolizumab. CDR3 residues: CASSVHRGIGETQYF. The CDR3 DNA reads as TGTGCCAGCAGCGTCCACAGGGGGATAGGCGAGACCCAGTACTTC.